The source of this T cell receptor beta chain is a study of T cells in Graves' hyperthyroidism and ophthalmopathy. Study-level findings and limits: Appearing also in blood were most of the thyroid clonotypes expanded above 0.001. Ophthalmopathy was told apart from stable hyperthyroidism by a 13 V-J model.

The CDR3 is 17 amino acids. CDR1 and CDR2 from the germline V gene are DFQATT and SNEGSKA (reference sequence). V dropped 3 bases and J dropped 3; count of bases not matched to a gene: 11. On the basis of clinical symptoms, serum thyroxine and TRAb, thyroid ultrasound and orbital computed tomography, diagnoses were made. Amplified regions were TCR beta CDR3 sequences from RNA transcripts. When the TCR CDR3 underwent first-round RT-PCR, the HTBI primer set was used. Each CDR3 protein gets one entry after TCRdb re-called the multiplex PCR reads with MiXCR. The sample includes about 640,000 distinct CDR3 sequences, 20% of them seen just once. Notes on this clonotype: The antigen is not known.

The genes are TRBV20-1 and TRBJ1-3; 10 bases map to TRBD1. The specimen was blood. This TCR was recovered from a man aged 30 to 39 with Graves' ophthalmopathy. The chain's CDR3 is CSARAMDRGDFGNTIYF. CDR3 in DNA: TGCAGTGCTAGGGCAATGGACAGGGGGGATTTTGGAAACACCATATATTTT.